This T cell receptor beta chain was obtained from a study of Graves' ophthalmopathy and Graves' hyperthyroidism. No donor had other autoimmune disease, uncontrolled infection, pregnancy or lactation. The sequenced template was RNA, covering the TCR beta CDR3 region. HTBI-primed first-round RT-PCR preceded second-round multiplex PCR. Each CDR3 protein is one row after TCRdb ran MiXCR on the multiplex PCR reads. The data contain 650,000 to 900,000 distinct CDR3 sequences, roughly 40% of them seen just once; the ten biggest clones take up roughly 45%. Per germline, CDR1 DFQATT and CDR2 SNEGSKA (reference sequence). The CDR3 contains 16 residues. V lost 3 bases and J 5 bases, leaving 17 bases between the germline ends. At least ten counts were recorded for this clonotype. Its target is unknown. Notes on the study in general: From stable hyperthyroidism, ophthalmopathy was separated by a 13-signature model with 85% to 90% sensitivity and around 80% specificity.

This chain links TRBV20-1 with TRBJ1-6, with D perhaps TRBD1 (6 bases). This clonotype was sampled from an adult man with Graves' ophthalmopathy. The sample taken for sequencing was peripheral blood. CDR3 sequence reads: CSARRARDTHNSPLHF. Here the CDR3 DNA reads TGCAGTGCTAGGAGGGCCCGGGACACACATAATTCACCCCTCCACTTT.